The 27 T cell receptor beta chains reported below all come from one sample, sequenced in a study of early T cells in non-severe SARS-CoV-2 infection. Each CDR3 protein is one row after TCRdb ran MiXCR on the 5' RACE reads. Here the sample spans 95,000 to 100,000 distinct CDR3 sequences, approximately 9.9% being singletons. The sequenced sample consisted of whole blood. The origin of the receptors is an adult who was a healthcare worker with PCR-confirmed SARS-CoV-2 infection or an uninfected control (not recorded which).

This clonotype was counted many times. This chain links TRBV27 with TRBJ1-4, with D possibly matching TRBD1 (5 bases). Between the trimmed V and J ends, which lost 5 bases and 4 bases, there was a span of 20 bases. Looked up from germline, CDR1 is MNHEY and CDR2 is SMNVEV (reference sequence). This CDR3 is 17 amino acids long. CDR3 DNA: TGTGCCAGCAGTCAACTAGGGACGCTCGGATTTAATGAAAAACTGTTTTTT. This codes for CASSQLGTLGFNEKLFF.

CDR3 amino acids: CASSLTGLGHYEQYF. The DNA for the CDR3 is TGTGCCAGCAGCCTAACAGGGTTAGGACACTACGAGCAGTACTTC. The chain joins TRBV9 to TRBJ2-7, with a possible D match to TRBD1 (6 bases). The CDR3 is 15 amino acids. Between the trimmed V and J ends, which lost 4 bases and 3 bases, there was a span of 17 bases. Per the germline V gene, CDR1 is SGDLS and CDR2 is YYNGEE.

The CDR3 here is CASSEAGGRGTEAFF. DNA of the CDR3: TGTGCCAGCAGTGAAGCAGGGGGGAGAGGGACTGAAGCTTTCTTT. The chain employs TRBV2 and TRBJ1-1; D perhaps matches TRBD1 (6 bases). The CDR3 is 15 residues long. V lost 0 bases, J lost 5 bases, and 13 bases lay in between. Germline loops: CDR1 SNHLY, CDR2 FYNNEI.

The table lists this clonotype with a few counts. This chain joins TRBV5-4 and TRBJ1-6; TRBD1 is a possible D gene (5 bases). Germline V gives CDR1 SGHNT, CDR2 YYREEE (reference sequence). Trimming stripped 4 bases from V and 7 bases from J, with 15 bases between. The CDR3 has 15 amino acids. The CDR3 here is CASSRPGRPNSPLHF. For the CDR3, the DNA is TGTGCCAGCAGCAGACCGGGACGGCCGAATTCACCCCTCCACTTT.

This clonotype has ten or more counts. The CDR3 loop reads CASRVGSQETQYF. CDR3 DNA: TGTGCCAGCAGAGTCGGATCCCAAGAGACCCAGTACTTC. This rearrangement joins TRBV7-8 to TRBJ2-5, with D hard to call. Germline V lookup: CDR1 SGHVS, CDR2 FQNEAQ. V was shortened by 6 bases and J by 1 base, with 9 bases between the two germline ends. This CDR3 is 13 amino acids long. The full variable domain, completed using reference TRBV7-8 and TRBJ2-5, is GAGVSQSPRYKVAKRGQDVALRCDPISGHVSLFWYQQALGQGPEFLTYFQNEAQLDKSGLPSDRFFAERPEGSVSTLKIQRTQQEDSAVYLCASRVGSQETQYFGPGTRLLVL.

The CDR3 reads CASSFSGQSLNTGELFF. In DNA, the CDR3 is TGTGCCAGCAGTTTTTCGGGACAGTCCCTGAACACCGGGGAGCTGTTTTTT. This chain joins TRBV27 and TRBJ2-2; 7 nucleotides agree with TRBD1. Looked up from germline, CDR1 is MNHEY and CDR2 is SMNVEV (reference sequence). The CDR3 sequence is 17 residues long. J lost 1 base, V lost 3 bases, and 8 bases had no gene match.

This clonotype was picked up many times. This rearrangement joins TRBV28 to TRBJ1-2; D not certain. Germline CDR1 reads MDHEN; CDR2 reads SYDVKM. V was clipped by 6 bases and J by 0 bases, with 14 bases between them. CDR3 size: 15 residues. For the CDR3, the DNA is TGTGCCAGCAGGGGTGAAGGATATCCTAACTATGGCTACACCTTC. Translation gives CASRGEGYPNYGYTF.

The CDR3 region has the DNA TGCGCCAGCAGCCAAGATCAGGCAGAAAGCTACAATGAGCAGTTCTTC. Translating gives CASSQDQAESYNEQFF. The gene calls are TRBV4-1 and TRBJ2-1; D is unclear. The CDR3 consists of 16 residues. Trimming shortened V by 0 bases and J by 3 bases, and 12 bases separated the two germline ends. The V gene's germline CDR1 is MGHRA and CDR2 YSYEKL.

This clonotype was seen repeatedly, ten times or more. The rearrangement links TRBV6-6 to TRBJ2-3; a possible D gene is TRBD2 (5 bases). V lost 2 bases and J lost 4, with 16 bases in between. The germline gives CDR1 MNHNY, CDR2 SVGAGI (reference sequence). This CDR3 spans 16 amino acids. CDR3 amino acids: CASSYGESFGSDTQYF. The CDR3 DNA reads as TGTGCCAGCAGTTACGGGGAGAGTTTTGGTTCAGATACGCAGTATTTT.

In this sample, this clonotype turned up many times. V is TRBV16 and J is TRBJ1-5; D is perhaps TRBD1 (6 bases). CDR3 length equals 17 residues. Trimming took off 0 bases at V and 0 bases at J, with 12 bases between the two ends. Looked up from germline, CDR1 is KGHSY and CDR2 is FQNENV. The CDR3 loop reads CASSQSGRGHSNQPQHF. CDR3 bases: TGTGCCAGCAGCCAATCAGGGAGGGGACATAGCAATCAGCCCCAGCATTTT.

This rearrangement joins TRBV6-5 to TRBJ2-5, with 12 bases lining up with TRBD2. Per the germline V gene, CDR1 is MNHEY and CDR2 is SVGAGI. Germline trimming cut 6 bases from V and 5 bases from J; bases unmatched to any gene: 10. The CDR3 runs to 16 residues. The CDR3 DNA is TGTGCCAGCAGATCCCGGACTAGCGGGACGGTTGAGACCCAGTACTTC. This codes for CASRSRTSGTVETQYF.

The chain couples TRBV7-2 to TRBJ2-7; 8 bases match TRBD1. The CDR3 is 15 amino acids. Germline-derived CDR1 and CDR2 are SGHTA and FQGNSA. V lost 5 bases, J lost 2 bases, and 8 bases stayed unmatched. CDR3 nucleotide sequence: TGTGCCAGCAGCCGCTCCGGGACAGGACCCTACGAGCAGTACTTC. It is translated as CASSRSGTGPYEQYF.

Ten or more counts support this clonotype. The gene calls are TRBV11-2 and TRBJ2-1, with TRBD2 matching over 12 bases. The ends lost 7 bases at V and 5 bases at J; junction bases unmatched: 6. Looked up from germline, CDR1 is SGHAT and CDR2 is FQNNGV. CDR3 length: 15 amino acids. The CDR3 here is CASTLAGGKNNEQFF. The CDR3 DNA follows: TGTGCCAGCACGCTAGCGGGAGGGAAGAACAATGAGCAGTTCTTC.

This clonotype was observed a few times. The V and J genes are TRBV2 and TRBJ1-4, with 9 bases that match TRBD1. With 4 bases clipped from V and 8 bases from J, the junction kept 2 bases outside the gene matches. CDR1 SNHLY and CDR2 FYNNEI come from the germline V gene. The CDR3 length is 13 residues. DNA of the CDR3: TGTGCCAGCAGTGGGGGACAGGGCGAAAAACTGTTTTTT. It is translated as CASSGGQGEKLFF.

The V and J genes are TRBV28 and TRBJ1-3; no clear D. Germline V lookup: CDR1 MDHEN, CDR2 SYDVKM. The CDR3 spans 15 residues. V lost 5 bases, J lost 1 base, and 12 bases lay in between. The CDR3 bases are TGTGCCAGCAGTCCCCGGCCGCGGTCTGGAAACACCATATATTTT. It yields the protein CASSPRPRSGNTIYF.

This clonotype was observed many times. J is TRBJ1-1 and V is TRBV12-5; D remains ambiguous. Germline loops: CDR1 LGHNT, CDR2 FRNRAP. The CDR3 loop spans 16 amino acids. Trimming shortened V by 5 bases and J by 3 bases, and 19 bases separated the two germline ends. This CDR3 is CASGPFNTGRDTEAFF. The CDR3 nucleotides read TGTGCTAGTGGTCCCTTCAACACGGGGAGGGACACTGAAGCTTTCTTT.

This clonotype was recorded many times. The V call is TRBV6-5, the J call TRBJ2-7; the D is unclear. CDR3 length equals 15 residues. Trimming pared 0 bases from V and 3 bases from J, leaving 12 bases between. Germline CDR1 MNHEY, CDR2 SVGAGI. The CDR3 here is CASSYSSEVDYEQYF. The CDR3 nucleotides are TGTGCCAGCAGTTACTCGTCGGAAGTAGACTACGAGCAGTACTTC.

V is TRBV7-7 and J is TRBJ1-1; D is unclear. Germline V CDR1 and CDR2: SSHAT, FNYEAQ (reference sequence). The CDR3 contains 13 residues. The V gene lost 5 bases and the J gene lost 3 bases, with 10 bases spanning the gap. CDR3 sequence (DNA): TGTGCCAGCAGCCCCCACGGAGACACTGAAGCTTTCTTT. It codes for CASSPHGDTEAFF. The full variable domain, in which reference TRBV7-7 and TRBJ1-1 provide the parts outside the CDR3, is GAGVSQSPRYKVTKRGQDVTLRCDPISSHATLYWYQQALGQGPEFLTYFNYEAQPDKSGLPSDRFSAERPEGSISTLTIQRTEQRDSAMYRCASSPHGDTEAFFGQGTRLTVV.

This clonotype came up a few times. The chain recombines TRBV19 with TRBJ1-2; D is unclear. The ends were cut back, 3 bases at V and 5 bases at J, with 10 bases in the middle. CDR1 and CDR2 (germline): LNHDA, SQIVND (reference sequence). This CDR3 contains 13 residues. The CDR3 reads CASSIGREYGYTF. As DNA, the CDR3 is TGTGCCAGTAGTATCGGAAGAGAGTATGGCTACACCTTC.

In nucleotides, the CDR3 is TGTGCCAGCAGCCAAGGTCCCCAGGGGAATCAGCCCCAGCATTTT. Protein product: CASSQGPQGNQPQHF. The V gene is TRBV3-1, the J gene TRBJ1-5; D may be TRBD1 (6 bases). Germline assignment: CDR1 LGHDT and CDR2 YNNKEL (reference sequence). V lost 1 base and J 4 bases, leaving 11 bases between the germline ends. CDR3 length: 15 residues.

This clonotype was recorded many times. In nucleotides, the CDR3 is TGTGCCAGCAGCCCGAATAGTGCTGGGACTGAAGCTTTCTTT. Protein: CASSPNSAGTEAFF. The chain carries TRBV7-9 and TRBJ1-1; D remains unclear. The V and J ends lost 5 bases and 5 bases respectively, with 15 bases between them. The CDR3 loop spans 14 amino acids. Germline V gives CDR1 SEHNR, CDR2 FQNEAQ (reference sequence).

The V and J genes are TRBV29-1 and TRBJ1-1; 7 bases are a match to TRBD1. This CDR3 spans 14 amino acids. CDR1 and CDR2 (germline): SQVTM, ANQGSEA. The V and J ends lost 7 bases and 6 bases, in that order; junction bases with no gene match: 14. The CDR3 DNA sequence: TGCAGCGCTAGAAGGACAGGCCGAGCCCCTGAAGCTTTCTTT. It codes for CSARRTGRAPEAFF.

This clonotype has a count of ten or more. The chain uses TRBV12-3 or TRBV12-4 and TRBJ1-1, with D tentatively TRBD1 (6 bases). This CDR3 region has 15 residues. V was clipped by 5 bases and J by 7 bases, with 20 bases between them. Here the CDR3 reads CASSPRTAGGREAFF. CDR3 nucleotides: TGTGCCAGCAGTCCGAGGACAGCAGGAGGACGTGAAGCTTTCTTT.

This clonotype was detected only a few times. The chain employs TRBV9 and TRBJ2-1; the match to TRBD2 covers 9 bases. There are 16 residues in the CDR3. V trimming: 4 bases; J trimming: 3 bases; junction bases outside the gene matches: 8. Germline assignment: CDR1 SGDLS and CDR2 YYNGEE. CDR3 region: CASSSQRGAIYNEQFF. CDR3 DNA sequence: TGTGCCAGCAGCTCACAGCGGGGGGCCATCTACAATGAGCAGTTCTTC.

Worth noting for this clonotype: A read error may be the cause here, since a much bigger clone is one base away. The rearrangement joins TRBV28 to TRBJ1-5; possible D gene TRBD1, 5 bases. CDR1 is MDHEN and CDR2 is SYDVKM in the germline V gene. The CDR3 totals 21 residues. CDR3 loop: CAGSFPFDSGYLGYSNQPQHF. The CDR3 nucleotides read TGTGCCGGCAGTTTTCCCTTTGACAGCGGGTATTTAGGATATAGCAATCAGCCCCAGCATTTT. The complete variable domain, with remaining parts taken from reference TRBV28 and TRBJ1-5, reads DVKVTQSSRYLVKRTGEKVFLECVQDMDHENMFWYRQDPGLGLRLIYFSYDVKMKEKGDIPEGYSVSREKKERFSLILESASTNQTSMYLCAGSFPFDSGYLGYSNQPQHFGDGTRLSIL.

This clonotype was found many times. The rearrangement links TRBV3-1 to TRBJ1-1; D call uncertain. The CDR3 contains 15 residues. Trimming took off 4 bases at V and 4 bases at J, with 16 bases between the two ends. Germline loops: CDR1 LGHDT, CDR2 YNNKEL (reference sequence). Written as DNA, the CDR3 is TGTGCCAGCAGCCCATGGAAAAACCTAGGCACTGAAGCTTTCTTT. Amino acid sequence: CASSPWKNLGTEAFF.

Ten or more counts support this clonotype. The chain links TRBV6-1 to TRBJ1-1; 8 bases agree with TRBD1. CDR3 length: 15 residues. J lost 5 bases, V lost 5 bases, and 10 bases had no gene match. Germline V gene data show CDR1 as MNHNS and CDR2 as SASEGT. CDR3 sequence (DNA): TGTGCCAGCAGTTCCACGACAGGGGCTGATACTGAAGCTTTCTTT. Translated: CASSSTTGADTEAFF.